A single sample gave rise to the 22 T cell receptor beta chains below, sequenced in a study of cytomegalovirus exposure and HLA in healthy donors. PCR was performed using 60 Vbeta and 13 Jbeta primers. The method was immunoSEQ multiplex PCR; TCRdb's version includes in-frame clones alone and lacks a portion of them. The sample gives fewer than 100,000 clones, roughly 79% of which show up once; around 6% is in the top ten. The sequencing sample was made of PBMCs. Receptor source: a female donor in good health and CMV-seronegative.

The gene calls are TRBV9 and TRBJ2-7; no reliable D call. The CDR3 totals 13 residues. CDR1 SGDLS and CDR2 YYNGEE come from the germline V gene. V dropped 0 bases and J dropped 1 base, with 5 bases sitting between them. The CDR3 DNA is TGTGCCAGCAGCGTAGACGGGTCCTACGAGCAGTACTTC. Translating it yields CASSVDGSYEQYF.

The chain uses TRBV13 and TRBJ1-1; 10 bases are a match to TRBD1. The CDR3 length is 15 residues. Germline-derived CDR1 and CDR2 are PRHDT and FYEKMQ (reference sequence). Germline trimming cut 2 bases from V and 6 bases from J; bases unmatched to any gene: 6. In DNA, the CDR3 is TGTGCCAGCAGCTTACCCCGGGACAGGGGTCCTGAAGCTTTCTTT. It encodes CASSLPRDRGPEAFF.

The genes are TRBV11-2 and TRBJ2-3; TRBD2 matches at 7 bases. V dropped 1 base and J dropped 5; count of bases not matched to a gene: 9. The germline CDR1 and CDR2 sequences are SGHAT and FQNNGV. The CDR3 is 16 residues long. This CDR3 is CASSLVPEGLQDTQYF. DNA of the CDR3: TGTGCCAGCAGCTTAGTCCCGGAGGGACTACAAGATACGCAGTATTTT.

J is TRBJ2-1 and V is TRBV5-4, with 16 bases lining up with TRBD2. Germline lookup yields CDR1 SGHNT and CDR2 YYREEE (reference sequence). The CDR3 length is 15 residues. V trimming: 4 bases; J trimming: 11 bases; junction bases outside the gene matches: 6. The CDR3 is CASSRGTSGGAQQFF. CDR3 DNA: TGTGCCAGCAGCCGTGGGACTAGCGGGGGGGCTCAGCAGTTCTTC.

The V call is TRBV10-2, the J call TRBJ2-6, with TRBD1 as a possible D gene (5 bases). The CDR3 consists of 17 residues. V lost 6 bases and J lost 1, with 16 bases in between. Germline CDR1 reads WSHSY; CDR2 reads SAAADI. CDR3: CASSHQGEGSGANVLTF. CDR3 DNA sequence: TGCGCCAGCAGCCATCAGGGTGAAGGATCTGGGGCCAACGTCCTGACTTTC.

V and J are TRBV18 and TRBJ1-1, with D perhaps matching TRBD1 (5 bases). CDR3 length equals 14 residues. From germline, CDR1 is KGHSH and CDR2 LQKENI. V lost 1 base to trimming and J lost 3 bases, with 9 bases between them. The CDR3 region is CASSPLGGDTEAFF. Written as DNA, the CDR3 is TGTGCCAGCTCACCACTTGGGGGGGACACTGAAGCTTTCTTT.

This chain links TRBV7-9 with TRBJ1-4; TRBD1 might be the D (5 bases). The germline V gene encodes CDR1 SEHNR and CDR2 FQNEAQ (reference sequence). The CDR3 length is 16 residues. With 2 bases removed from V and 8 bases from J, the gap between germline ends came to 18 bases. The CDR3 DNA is TGTGCCAGCAGCTTAAAGCAGGGTAAAGAGTCAGAAAAACTGTTTTTT. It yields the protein CASSLKQGKESEKLFF. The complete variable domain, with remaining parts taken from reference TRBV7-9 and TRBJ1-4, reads DTGVSQNPRHKITKRGQNVTFRCDPISEHNRLYWYRQTLGQGPEFLTYFQNEAQLEKSRLLSDRFSAERPKGSFSTLEIQRTEQGDSAMYLCASSLKQGKESEKLFFGSGTQLSVL.

The CDR3 coding sequence is TGTGCCAGCAGTGAAGACCGACAGGGCGTAGCCAAAAACATTCAGTACTTC. Translating it yields CASSEDRQGVAKNIQYF. This sequence joins TRBV6-1 and TRBJ2-4, with 7 bases identical to TRBD1. V lost 1 base and J lost 0; bases outside the gene matches: 6. The CDR3 extends over 17 amino acids. The germline V gene encodes CDR1 MNHNS and CDR2 SASEGT.

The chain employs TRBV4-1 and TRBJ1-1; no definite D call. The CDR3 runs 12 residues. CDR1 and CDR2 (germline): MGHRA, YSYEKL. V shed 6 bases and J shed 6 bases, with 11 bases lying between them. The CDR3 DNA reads TGCGCCAGCAGTAAAACCGGGGCTGAAGCTTTCTTT. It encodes CASSKTGAEAFF.

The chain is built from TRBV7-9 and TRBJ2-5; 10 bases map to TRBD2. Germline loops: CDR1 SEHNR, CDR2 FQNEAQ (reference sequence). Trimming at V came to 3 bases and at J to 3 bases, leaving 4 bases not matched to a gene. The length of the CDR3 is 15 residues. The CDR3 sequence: CASSFGAGGKETQYF. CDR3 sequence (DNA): TGTGCCAGCAGCTTTGGAGCGGGAGGGAAAGAGACCCAGTACTTC.

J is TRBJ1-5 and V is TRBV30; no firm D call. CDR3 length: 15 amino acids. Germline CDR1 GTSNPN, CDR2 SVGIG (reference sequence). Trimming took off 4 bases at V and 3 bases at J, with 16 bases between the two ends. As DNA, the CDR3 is TGTGCCTGGACCAACCACGCAGGCTCCAATCAGCCCCAGCATTTT. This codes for CAWTNHAGSNQPQHF.

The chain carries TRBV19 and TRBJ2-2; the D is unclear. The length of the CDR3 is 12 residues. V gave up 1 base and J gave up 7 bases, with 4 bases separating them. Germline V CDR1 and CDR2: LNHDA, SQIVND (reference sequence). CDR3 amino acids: CASSIVLGELFF. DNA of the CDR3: TGTGCCAGTAGTATAGTCCTCGGGGAGCTGTTTTTT. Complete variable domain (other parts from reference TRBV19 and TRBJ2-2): DGGITQSPKYLFRKEGQNVTLSCEQNLNHDAMYWYRQDPGQGLRLIYYSQIVNDFQKGDIAEGYSVSREKKESFPLTVTSAQKNPTAFYLCASSIVLGELFFGEGSRLTVL.

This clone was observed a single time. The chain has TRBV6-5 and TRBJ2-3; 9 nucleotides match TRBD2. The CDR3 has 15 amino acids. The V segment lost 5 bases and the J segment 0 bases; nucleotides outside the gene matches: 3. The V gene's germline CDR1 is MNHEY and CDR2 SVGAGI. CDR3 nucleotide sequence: TGTGCCAGCAGTCCGGGACTAGCTAGCACAGATACGCAGTATTTT. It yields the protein CASSPGLASTDTQYF.

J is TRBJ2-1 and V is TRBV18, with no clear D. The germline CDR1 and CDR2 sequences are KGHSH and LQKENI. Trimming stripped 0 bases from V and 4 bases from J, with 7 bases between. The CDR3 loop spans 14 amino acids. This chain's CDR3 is CASSPPVQYNEQFF. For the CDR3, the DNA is TGTGCCAGCTCACCACCAGTTCAGTACAATGAGCAGTTCTTC. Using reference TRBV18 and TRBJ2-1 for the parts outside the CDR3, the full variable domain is NAGVMQNPRHLVRRRGQEARLRCSPMKGHSHVYWYRQLPEEGLKFMVYLQKENIIDESGMPKERFSAEFPKEGPSILRIQQVVRGDSAAYFCASSPPVQYNEQFFGPGTRLTVL.

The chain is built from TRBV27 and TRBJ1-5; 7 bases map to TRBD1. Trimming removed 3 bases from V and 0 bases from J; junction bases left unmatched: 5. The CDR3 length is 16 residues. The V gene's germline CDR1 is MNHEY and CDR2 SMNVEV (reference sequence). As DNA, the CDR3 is TGTGCCAGCAGTTTGGGACAGCCTTATAGCAATCAGCCCCAGCATTTT. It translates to CASSLGQPYSNQPQHF.

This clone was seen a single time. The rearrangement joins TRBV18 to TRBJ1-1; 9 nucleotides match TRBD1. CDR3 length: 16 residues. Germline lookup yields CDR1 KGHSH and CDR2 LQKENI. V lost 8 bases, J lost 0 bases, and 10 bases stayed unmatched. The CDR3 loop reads CASRRQGVGMNTEAFF. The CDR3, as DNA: TGTGCCAGCCGTCGACAGGGGGTAGGGATGAACACTGAAGCTTTCTTT.

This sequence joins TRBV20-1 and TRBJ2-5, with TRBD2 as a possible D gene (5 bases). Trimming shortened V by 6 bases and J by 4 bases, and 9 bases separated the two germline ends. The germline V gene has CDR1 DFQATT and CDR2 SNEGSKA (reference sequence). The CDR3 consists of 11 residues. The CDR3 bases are TGCAGTGCCCTAGCCGCAGAGACCCAGTACTTC. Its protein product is CSALAAETQYF.

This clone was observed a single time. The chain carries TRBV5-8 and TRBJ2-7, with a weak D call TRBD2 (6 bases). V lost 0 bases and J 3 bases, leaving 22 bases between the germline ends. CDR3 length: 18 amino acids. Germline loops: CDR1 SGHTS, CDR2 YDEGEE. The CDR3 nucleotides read TGTGCCAGCAGCTTGGCCCTCTCAAGACGGACTATATTCTACGAGCAGTACTTC. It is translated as CASSLALSRRTIFYEQYF.

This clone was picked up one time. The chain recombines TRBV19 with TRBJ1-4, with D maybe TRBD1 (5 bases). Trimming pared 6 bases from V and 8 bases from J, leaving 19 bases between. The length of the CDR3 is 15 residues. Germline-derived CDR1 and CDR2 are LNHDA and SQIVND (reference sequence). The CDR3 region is CASRSGWISGEKLFF. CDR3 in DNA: TGTGCCAGTAGGTCAGGGTGGATTTCTGGCGAAAAACTGTTTTTT.

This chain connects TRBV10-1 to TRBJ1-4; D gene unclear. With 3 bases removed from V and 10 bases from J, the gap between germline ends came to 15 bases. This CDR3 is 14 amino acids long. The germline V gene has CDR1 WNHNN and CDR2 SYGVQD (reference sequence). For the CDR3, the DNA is TGCGCCAGCAGTGAAAGTAAGGTCGAGGGAAAACTGTTTTTT. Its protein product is CASSESKVEGKLFF.

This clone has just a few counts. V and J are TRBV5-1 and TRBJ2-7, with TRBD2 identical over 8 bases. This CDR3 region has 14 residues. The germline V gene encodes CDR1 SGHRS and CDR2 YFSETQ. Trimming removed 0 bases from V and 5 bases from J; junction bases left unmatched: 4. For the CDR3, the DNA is TGCGCCAGCAGCTTGGCCGGGAGGGGCGACGAGCAGTACTTC. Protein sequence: CASSLAGRGDEQYF. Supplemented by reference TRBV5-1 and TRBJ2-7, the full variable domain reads KAGVTQTPRYLIKTRGQQVTLSCSPISGHRSVSWYQQTPGQGLQFLFEYFSETQRNKGNFPGRFSGRQFSNSRSEMNVSTLELGDSALYLCASSLAGRGDEQYFGPGTRLTVT.

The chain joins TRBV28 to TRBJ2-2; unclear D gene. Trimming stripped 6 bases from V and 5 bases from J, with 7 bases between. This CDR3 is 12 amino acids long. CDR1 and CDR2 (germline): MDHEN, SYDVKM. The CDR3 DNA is TGTGCCAGCAGCCTCGGGACCGGGGAGCTGTTTTTT. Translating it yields CASSLGTGELFF.